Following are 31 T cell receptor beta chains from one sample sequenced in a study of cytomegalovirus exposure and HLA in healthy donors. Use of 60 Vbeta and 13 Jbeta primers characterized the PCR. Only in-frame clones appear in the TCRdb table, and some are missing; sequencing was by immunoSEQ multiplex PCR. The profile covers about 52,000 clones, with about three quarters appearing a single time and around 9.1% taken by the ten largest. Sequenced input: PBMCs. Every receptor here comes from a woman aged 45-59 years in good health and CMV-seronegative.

CDR3 sequence: CASGDSSNQPQHF. Here the CDR3 DNA reads TGTGCCAGCGGTGACAGTAGCAATCAGCCCCAGCATTTT. V gene TRBV6-5 combines with J gene TRBJ1-5, with D perhaps matching TRBD1 (5 bases). From germline, CDR1 is MNHEY and CDR2 SVGAGI. V was trimmed by 8 bases and J by 0 bases, leaving 8 bases between them. This CDR3 is 13 amino acids long.

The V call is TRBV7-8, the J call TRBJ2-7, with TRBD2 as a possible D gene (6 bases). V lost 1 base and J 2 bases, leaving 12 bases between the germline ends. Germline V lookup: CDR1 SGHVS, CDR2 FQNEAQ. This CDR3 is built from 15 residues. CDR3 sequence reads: CASSLGDSVTYEQYF. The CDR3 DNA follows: TGTGCCAGCAGCTTAGGGGACTCGGTTACCTACGAGCAGTACTTC.

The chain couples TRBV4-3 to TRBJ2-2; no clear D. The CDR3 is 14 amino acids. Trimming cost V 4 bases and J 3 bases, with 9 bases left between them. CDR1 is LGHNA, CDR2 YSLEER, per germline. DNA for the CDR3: TGCGCCAGCAGCCTTTCTCTATACACCGGGGAGCTGTTTTTT. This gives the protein CASSLSLYTGELFF.

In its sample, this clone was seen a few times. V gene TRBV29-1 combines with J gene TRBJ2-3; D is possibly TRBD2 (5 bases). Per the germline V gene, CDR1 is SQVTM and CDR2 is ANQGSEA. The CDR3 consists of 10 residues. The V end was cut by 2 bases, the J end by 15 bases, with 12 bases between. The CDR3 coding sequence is TGCAGCGTTGAAACTAGTTTTCGATATTTT. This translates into CSVETSFRYF.

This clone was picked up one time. This CDR3 reads CASGGAGDEKLFF. The CDR3 nucleotides are TGTGCCAGCGGAGGGGCGGGGGATGAAAAACTGTTTTTT. The gene calls are TRBV28 and TRBJ1-4; weak D call: TRBD1 (5 bases). The CDR3 spans 13 residues. Germline V lookup: CDR1 MDHEN, CDR2 SYDVKM. V dropped 8 bases and J dropped 6 bases, with 13 bases sitting between them.

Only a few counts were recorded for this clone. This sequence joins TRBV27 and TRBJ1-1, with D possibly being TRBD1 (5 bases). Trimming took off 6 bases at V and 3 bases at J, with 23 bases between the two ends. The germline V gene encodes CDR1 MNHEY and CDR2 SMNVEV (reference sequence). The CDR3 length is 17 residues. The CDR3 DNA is TGTGCCAGCAGAGGGGAACTAACTCCACCGGAGTACACTGAAGCTTTCTTT. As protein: CASRGELTPPEYTEAFF.

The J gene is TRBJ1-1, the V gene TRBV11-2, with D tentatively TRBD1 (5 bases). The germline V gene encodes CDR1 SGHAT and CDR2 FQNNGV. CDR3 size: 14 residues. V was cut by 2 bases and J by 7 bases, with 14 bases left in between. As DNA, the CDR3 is TGTGCCAGCAGCTTAACGGGGGGAAGGGTTGAAGCTTTCTTT. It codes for CASSLTGGRVEAFF.

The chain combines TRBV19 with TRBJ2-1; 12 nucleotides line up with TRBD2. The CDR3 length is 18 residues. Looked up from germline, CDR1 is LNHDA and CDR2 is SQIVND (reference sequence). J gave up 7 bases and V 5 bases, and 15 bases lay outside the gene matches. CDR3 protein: CASSLVGTSGGRRNEQFF. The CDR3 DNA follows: TGTGCCAGTAGTTTGGTCGGTACTAGCGGGGGGCGTAGGAATGAGCAGTTCTTC.

This CDR3 reads CASSLYSGQETQYF. The CDR3 DNA reads TGTGCCAGCAGTTTATACTCAGGGCAAGAGACCCAGTACTTC. The chain employs TRBV28 and TRBJ2-5; TRBD1 is a possible D gene (5 bases). This CDR3 region has 14 residues. V was shortened by 1 base and J by 2 bases, with 8 bases between the two germline ends. Germline CDR1 reads MDHEN; CDR2 reads SYDVKM.

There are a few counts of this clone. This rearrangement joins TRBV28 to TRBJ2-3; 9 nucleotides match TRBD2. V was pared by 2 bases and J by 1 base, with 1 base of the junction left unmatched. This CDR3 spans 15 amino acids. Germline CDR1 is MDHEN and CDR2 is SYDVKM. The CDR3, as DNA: TGTGCCAGCAGTTTAGCTAGCGGGGGCACAGATACGCAGTATTTT. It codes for CASSLASGGTDTQYF.

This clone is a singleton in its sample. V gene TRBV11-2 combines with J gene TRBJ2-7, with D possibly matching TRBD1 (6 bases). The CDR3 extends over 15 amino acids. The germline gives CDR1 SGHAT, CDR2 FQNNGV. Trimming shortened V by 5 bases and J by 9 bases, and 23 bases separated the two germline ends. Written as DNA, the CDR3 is TGTGCCAGCAGCCCCCAGGGGAGCAGGCCTTCGACGCAGTACTTC. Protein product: CASSPQGSRPSTQYF.

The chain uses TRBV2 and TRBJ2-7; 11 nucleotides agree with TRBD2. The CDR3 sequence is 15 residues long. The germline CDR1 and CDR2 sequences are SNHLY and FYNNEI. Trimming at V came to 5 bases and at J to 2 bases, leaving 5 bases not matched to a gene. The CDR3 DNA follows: TGTGCCAGCAGTTCCACTAGCGGGGGAACCTACGAGCAGTACTTC. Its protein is CASSSTSGGTYEQYF.

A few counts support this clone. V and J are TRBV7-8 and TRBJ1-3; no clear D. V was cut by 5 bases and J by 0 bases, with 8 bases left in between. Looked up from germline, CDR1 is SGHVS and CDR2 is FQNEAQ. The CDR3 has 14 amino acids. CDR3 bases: TGTGCCAGCAGCCCTGGCTTCTCTGGAAACACCATATATTTT. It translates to CASSPGFSGNTIYF. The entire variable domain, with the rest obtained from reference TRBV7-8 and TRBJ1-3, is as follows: GAGVSQSPRYKVAKRGQDVALRCDPISGHVSLFWYQQALGQGPEFLTYFQNEAQLDKSGLPSDRFFAERPEGSVSTLKIQRTQQEDSAVYLCASSPGFSGNTIYFGEGSWLTVV.

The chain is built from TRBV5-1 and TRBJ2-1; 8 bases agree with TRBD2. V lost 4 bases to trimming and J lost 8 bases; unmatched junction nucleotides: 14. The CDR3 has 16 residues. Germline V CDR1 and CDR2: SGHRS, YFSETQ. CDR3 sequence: CASSEAGTSIWDEQFF. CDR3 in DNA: TGCGCCAGCAGCGAGGCCGGGACTAGTATATGGGATGAGCAGTTCTTC.

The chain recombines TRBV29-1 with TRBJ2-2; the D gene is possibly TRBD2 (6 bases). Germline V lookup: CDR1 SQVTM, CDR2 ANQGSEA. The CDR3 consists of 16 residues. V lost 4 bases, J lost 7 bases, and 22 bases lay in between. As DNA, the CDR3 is TGCAGCGTTGCAGGGTTCGGAGGGAAGGGAGTCGGGGAGCTGTTTTTT. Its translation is CSVAGFGGKGVGELFF.

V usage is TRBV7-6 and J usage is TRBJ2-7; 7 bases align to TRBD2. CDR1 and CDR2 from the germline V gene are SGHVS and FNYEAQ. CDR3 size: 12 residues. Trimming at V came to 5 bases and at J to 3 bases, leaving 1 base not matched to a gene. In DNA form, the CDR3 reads TGTGCCAGCAGCGGGGGGGGCTACGAGCAGTACTTC. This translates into CASSGGGYEQYF.

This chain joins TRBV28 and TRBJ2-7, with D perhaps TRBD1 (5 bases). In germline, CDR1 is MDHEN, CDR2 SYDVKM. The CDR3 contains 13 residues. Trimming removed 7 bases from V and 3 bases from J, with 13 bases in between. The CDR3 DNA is TGTGCCAGCACCGGAAGGGGTGTCTACGAGCAGTACTTC. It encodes CASTGRGVYEQYF.

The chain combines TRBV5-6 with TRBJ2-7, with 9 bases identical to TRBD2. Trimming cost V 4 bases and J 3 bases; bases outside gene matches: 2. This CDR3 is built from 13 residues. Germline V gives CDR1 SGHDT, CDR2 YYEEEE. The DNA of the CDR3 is TGTGCCAGCAGCCGGACTAGCGTCTACGAGCAGTACTTC. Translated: CASSRTSVYEQYF. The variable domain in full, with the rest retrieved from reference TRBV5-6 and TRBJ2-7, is DAGVTQSPTHLIKTRGQQVTLRCSPKSGHDTVSWYQQALGQGPQFIFQYYEEEERQRGNFPDRFSGHQFPNYSSELNVNALLLGDSALYLCASSRTSVYEQYFGPGTRLTVT.

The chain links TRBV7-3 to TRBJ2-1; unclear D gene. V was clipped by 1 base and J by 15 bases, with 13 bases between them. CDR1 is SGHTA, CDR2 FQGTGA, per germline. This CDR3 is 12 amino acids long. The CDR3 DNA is TGTGCCAGCAGCTTAATGGAGCAACCGCTGTTCTTC. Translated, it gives CASSLMEQPLFF.

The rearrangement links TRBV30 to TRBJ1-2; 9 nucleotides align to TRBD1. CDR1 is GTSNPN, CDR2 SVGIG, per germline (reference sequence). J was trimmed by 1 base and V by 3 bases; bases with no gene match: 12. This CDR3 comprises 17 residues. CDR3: CAWRLGTGTFFNYGYTF. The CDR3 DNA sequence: TGTGCCTGGAGATTGGGGACAGGGACATTTTTTAACTATGGCTACACCTTC.

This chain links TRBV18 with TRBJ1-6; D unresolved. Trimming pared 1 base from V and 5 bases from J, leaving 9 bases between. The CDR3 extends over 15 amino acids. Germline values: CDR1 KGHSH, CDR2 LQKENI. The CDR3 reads CASSPRQDDNSPLHF. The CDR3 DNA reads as TGTGCCAGCTCACCACGGCAGGATGATAATTCACCCCTCCACTTT.

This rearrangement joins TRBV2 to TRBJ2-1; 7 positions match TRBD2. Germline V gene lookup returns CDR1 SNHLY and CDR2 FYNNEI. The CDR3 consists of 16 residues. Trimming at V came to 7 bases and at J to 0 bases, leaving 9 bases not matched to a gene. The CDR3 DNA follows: TGTGCCAGCAACCTGGCCGGGGGGAACTCCTACAATGAGCAGTTCTTC. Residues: CASNLAGGNSYNEQFF. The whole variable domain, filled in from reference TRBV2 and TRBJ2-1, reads EPEVTQTPSHQVTQMGQEVILRCVPISNHLYFYWYRQILGQKVEFLVSFYNNEISEKSEIFDDQFSVERPDGSNFTLKIRSTKLEDSAMYFCASNLAGGNSYNEQFFGPGTRLTVL.

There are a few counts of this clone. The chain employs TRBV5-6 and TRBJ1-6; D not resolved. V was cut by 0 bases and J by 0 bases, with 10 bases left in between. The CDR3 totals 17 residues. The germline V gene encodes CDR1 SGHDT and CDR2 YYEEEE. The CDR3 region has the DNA TGTGCCAGCAGCTTGGCGTCCTCGAGCTCCTATAATTCACCCCTCCACTTT. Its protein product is CASSLASSSSYNSPLHF.

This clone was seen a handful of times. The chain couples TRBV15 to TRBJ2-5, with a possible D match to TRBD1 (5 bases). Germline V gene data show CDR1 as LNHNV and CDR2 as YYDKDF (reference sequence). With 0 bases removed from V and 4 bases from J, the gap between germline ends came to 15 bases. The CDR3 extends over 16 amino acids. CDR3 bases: TGTGCCACCAGCAGAGATTTTCCCCCTCAGGGAGAGACCCAGTACTTC. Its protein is CATSRDFPPQGETQYF.

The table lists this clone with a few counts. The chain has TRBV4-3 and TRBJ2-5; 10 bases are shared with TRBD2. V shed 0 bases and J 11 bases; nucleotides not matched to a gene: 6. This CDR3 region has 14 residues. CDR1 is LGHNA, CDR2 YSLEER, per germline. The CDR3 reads CASSQELAGGRQYF. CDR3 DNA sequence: TGCGCCAGCAGCCAAGAATTAGCGGGGGGCAGGCAGTACTTC.

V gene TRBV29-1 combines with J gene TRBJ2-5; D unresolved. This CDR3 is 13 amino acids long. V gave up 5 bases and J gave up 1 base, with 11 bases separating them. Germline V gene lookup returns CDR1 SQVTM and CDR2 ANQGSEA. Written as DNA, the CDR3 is TGCAGCGTTCCCACAGCAAGCCAAGAGACCCAGTACTTC. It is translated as CSVPTASQETQYF.

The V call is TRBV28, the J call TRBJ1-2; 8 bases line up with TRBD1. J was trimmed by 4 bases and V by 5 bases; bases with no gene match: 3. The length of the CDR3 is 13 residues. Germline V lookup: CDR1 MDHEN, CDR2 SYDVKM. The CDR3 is CASSLDRGYGYTF. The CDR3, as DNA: TGTGCCAGCAGTCTAGACAGGGGCTATGGCTACACCTTC.

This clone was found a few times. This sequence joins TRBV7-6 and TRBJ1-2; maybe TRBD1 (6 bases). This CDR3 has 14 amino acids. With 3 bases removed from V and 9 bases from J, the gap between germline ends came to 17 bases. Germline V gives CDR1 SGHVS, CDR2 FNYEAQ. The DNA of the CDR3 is TGTGCCAGCAGCTTGTTGGGGGCGTCAGACAGCTACACCTTC. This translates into CASSLLGASDSYTF.

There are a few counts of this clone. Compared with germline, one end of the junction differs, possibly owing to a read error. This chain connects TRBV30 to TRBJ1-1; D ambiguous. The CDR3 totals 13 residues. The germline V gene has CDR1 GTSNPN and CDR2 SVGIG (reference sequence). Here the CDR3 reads CAGRTRENTEAFF. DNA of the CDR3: TGTGCCGGGAGGACCCGGGAGAACACTGAAGCTTTCTTT.

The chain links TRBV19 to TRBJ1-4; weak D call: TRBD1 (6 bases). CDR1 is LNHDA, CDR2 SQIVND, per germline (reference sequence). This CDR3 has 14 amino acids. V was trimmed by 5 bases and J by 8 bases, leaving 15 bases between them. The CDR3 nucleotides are TGTGCCAGTAGTGAAACCGGGACAAGCGAAAAACTGTTTTTT. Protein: CASSETGTSEKLFF.

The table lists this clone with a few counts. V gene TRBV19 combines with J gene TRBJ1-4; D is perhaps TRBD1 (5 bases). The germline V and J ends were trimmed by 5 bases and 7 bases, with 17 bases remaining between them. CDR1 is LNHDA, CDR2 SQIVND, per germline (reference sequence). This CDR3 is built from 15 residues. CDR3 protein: CASSRGTVAGEKLFF. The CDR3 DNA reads TGTGCCAGTAGTCGGGGGACTGTGGCGGGTGAAAAACTGTTTTTT.